This TCR beta chain was sequenced for a study of cytomegalovirus exposure and HLA in healthy donors. Both 60 Vbeta primers and 13 Jbeta primers went into the PCR. Generated by immunoSEQ multiplex PCR, the TCRdb table keeps only in-frame clones and is missing some. This listing includes fewer than 130,000 clones. Concerning this clone: Its antigen remains unknown.

The CDR3 loop spans 15 amino acids. Germline values: CDR1 SGHTA, CDR2 FQGNSA. The V and J ends lost 7 bases and 10 bases, in that order; junction bases with no gene match: 16. Study outcomes and limitations: A later analysis found common viral pathogens apparently linked to several of the most significant clusters. The availability of immune exposure information extended only to CMV serostatus.

The sequenced sample consisted of PBMCs. This TCR derives from a man in his fifties in good health and CMV-seronegative. The chain couples TRBV7-2 to TRBJ1-2, with 9 nucleotides matching TRBD1. CDR3 amino acids: CASTPPGQGGVDYTF. The CDR3 DNA reads TGTGCCAGCACCCCCCCGGGACAGGGAGGGGTTGACTACACCTTC.